The clone carrying this T cell receptor beta chain has a count of ten or more. This sample is drawn from a study of identical twins. TCRdb itself ran the 5' RACE reads through MiXCR, one entry per CDR3 protein. Here the sample spans about 890,000 distinct CDR3 sequences, 9% to 15% being singletons. Germline assignment: CDR1 SGHTA and CDR2 FQGNSA. V lost 6 bases to trimming and J lost 2 bases, with 6 bases between them. The CDR3 contains 12 residues. The same sample was also studied in work on yellow fever vaccine responses in identical twins.

The receptor's source is a woman between 18 and 30 years old in good health. The sample taken for sequencing was PBMCs. This rearrangement joins TRBV7-2 to TRBJ2-3; no firm D call. CDR3 bases: TGTGCCAGCAGTTCCCTCACAGATACGCAGTATTTT. Protein product: CASSSLTDTQYF.